This T cell receptor beta chain derives from a study of OX40 agonist ivuxolimab in advanced cancers. In terms of the full investigation: Ivuxolimab was a fully human IgG2 agonistic monoclonal antibody targeting the costimulatory receptor OX40 (CD134). Intravenous ivuxolimab was administered to patients every 2 weeks at six dose levels: 0.01, 0.1, 0.3, 1.5, 3 and 10 mg/kg. Of the approximately 54 patients in dose escalation, about 20 had hepatocellular carcinoma, some 15 had melanoma, 9 had renal cell carcinoma and 9 had head and neck cancer. The dose-escalation cohort was approximately 83% male with a mean age of approximately 60 years, ranging from roughly 20 to 85. Patients were allowed to have had prior anti-PD-1, anti-PD-L1 or anti-CTLA-4 therapy, and around two fifths of the dose-escalation patients had been treated with checkpoint inhibitors. Partial responses were achieved by three dose-escalation patients, of whom one had hepatocellular carcinoma and two had cutaneous melanoma. Peripheral TCRbeta sequencing aimed to test whether ivuxolimab altered TCR sequence diversity and caused clonal T-cell expansion. The monotherapy dose-escalation portion (N of about 52 patients) of the phase I ivuxolimab trial is reported in the paper.

The germline V gene sets CDR1 to MNHNS and CDR2 to SASEGT. Its CDR3 holds 14 amino acids, cysteine through phenylalanine. CDR3 DNA only is kept here, 42 bases in frame from base 1. Overall study results and their limits: Antigen specificity was not determined for the clonally expanded peripheral T cells. On average, CD8+ T cells showed more expanded clones than CD4+ T cells after ivuxolimab. At doses of 0.1 to 3.0 mg/kg, clonal expansion of both CD4+ and CD8+ T cells in blood was seen between baseline and week 6. Low levels of normalized T-cell clonal expansion were also seen in some patients who did not respond. In partial responders in the 0.1-3.0 mg/kg groups, normalized peripheral clonal expansion was found to be among the lowest, especially among CD8+ T cells.

The trial excluded patients who had a history of autoimmune disease or were on systemic immunosuppression. Peripheral blood for TCR sequencing was drawn from every dose cohort at baseline, at cycle 4 day 1 and at cycle 7 day 1. Samples came from an open-label, multicenter, first-in-human phase I dose-escalation trial of ivuxolimab. The trial enrolled adults with locally advanced or metastatic head and neck squamous cell, hepatocellular, melanoma or renal cell carcinoma. Before TCR sequencing, CD4+ T cells and CD8+ T cells from peripheral blood were sorted into separate populations. As for this clone: It lacks a known antigen. Its ends do not fully match the called genes, so a read error is possible.

For sequencing of the TCRbeta CDR3 region, genomic DNA was extracted from the sorted cells. The immunoSEQ Assay was used to sequence the TCRbeta CDR3 regions. TCRdb mirrors the immuneACCESS table, restricted to in-frame sequences. Some clones are absent from its copies; in checked studies, under half trace to an unresolved V gene, and the reason for the others is unknown. This sample holds 20,000 to 30,000 clones; 88% were observed only once. The ten largest make up about 33% of the sample. The rearranged chain carries TRBV6-1 and TRBJ2-3; 7 bases in between match TRBD2. This specimen was CD4+ or CD8+ T cells sorted from blood, taken in a trial of the OX40 agonist ivuxolimab. The sequence came from an adult with an advanced solid tumor such as melanoma, head and neck, liver or kidney cancer. The CDR3 sequence is CANSDMERGDTQYF. The nucleotides read TGTGCCAACAGTGACATGGAGCGGGGTGATACGCAGTATTTT.